This T cell receptor beta chain was recorded in a study of human T cells and chemical hapten exposure. Study-level information: Diphenylcyclopropenone was applied weekly to patients' scalps across the roughly 23-week study.

Within the library, unique molecular identifiers were attached to each individual cDNA molecule. Study processing details: Samples ranged from about 23,224 to 700,000 TCRs, with a median of 95,638. MiXCR, run by TCRdb on the RACE reads, gives a single entry per CDR3 protein. The V and J calls come from TCRdb's annotation, not from the publication. This sample carries some 82,000 distinct CDR3 sequences, about 10% of them seen once, and the ten largest clones take 4% to 5.5%. Time point indicated: patch test 1, 2 weeks after DPC sensitization. As for treatment: therapeutic diphenylcyclopropenone sensitization with weekly scalp DPC. Before extraction, the whole blood was not fractionated, and total RNA was taken from it. The CDR3 covers 13 residues. Deletions cut 7 bases from V and 5 bases from J, with 12 bases between. Germline V gives CDR1 MNHEY, CDR2 SVGEGT.

The TCR originated in a woman between 45 and 60 years old with alopecia areata. Some clones in this sample may be carry-over from other donors' samples. The chain combines TRBV6-2 or TRBV6-3 with TRBJ2-4; D not resolved. This sample comprised whole blood, obtained in connection with sensitization to the hapten diphenylcyclopropenone (DPC). CDR3 in DNA: TGTGCCAGCACGCTCCAGGCCGAAAACATTCAGTACTTC. Protein: CASTLQAENIQYF.